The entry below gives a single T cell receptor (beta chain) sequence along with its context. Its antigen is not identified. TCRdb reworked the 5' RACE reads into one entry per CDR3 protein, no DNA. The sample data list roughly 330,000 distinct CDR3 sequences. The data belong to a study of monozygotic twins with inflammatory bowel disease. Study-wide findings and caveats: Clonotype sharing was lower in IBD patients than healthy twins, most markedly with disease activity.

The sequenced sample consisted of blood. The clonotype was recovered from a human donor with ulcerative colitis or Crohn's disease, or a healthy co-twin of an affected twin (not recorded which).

The CDR3 is CASSQGGFGYTF. The genes are TRBV9 and TRBJ1-2; the TCRdb call, TRBD1, lacks DNA for checking. Looked up from germline, CDR1 is SGDLS and CDR2 is YYNGEE. The CDR3 sequence is 12 residues long. Together with reference TRBV9 and TRBJ1-2, the CDR3 gives the full variable domain: DSGVTQTPKHLITATGQRVTLRCSPRSGDLSVYWYQQSLDQGLQFLIQYYNGEERAKGNILERFSAQQFPDLHSELNLSSLELGDSALYFCASSQGGFGYTFGSGTRLTVV.